Below, 18 T cell receptor beta chains from the same sample are listed, as sequenced in a study of T-cell reconstitution after alpha-beta-depleted transplantation in children. This sample's TCRbeta library carried unique molecular identifier barcodes. TCRdb passed the PCR reads through MiXCR, listing each CDR3 protein once. The sample lists about 300,000 distinct CDR3 sequences; 9.5% to 13% were seen once. The specimen was PBMCs, collected before TCRalphabeta/CD19-depleted stem cell transplant. The receptors here all came from a boy under two years old with acute myeloid leukemia, due to receive a stem cell transplant.

This clonotype occurred many times. The chain uses TRBV6-2 or TRBV6-3 and TRBJ1-5; 8 bases fit TRBD1. The CDR3 loop spans 17 amino acids. Germline CDR1 reads MNHEY; CDR2 reads SVGEGT. V trimming: 2 bases; J trimming: 0 bases; junction bases outside the gene matches: 6. The CDR3 DNA follows: TGTGCCAGCAGTTACGGACAGGGCCTGAATAGCAATCAGCCCCAGCATTTT. Its protein product is CASSYGQGLNSNQPQHF.

In its sample, this clonotype was seen many times. V usage is TRBV5-6 and J usage is TRBJ2-7; tentative D call: TRBD1 (5 bases). V gave up 4 bases and J gave up 6 bases, with 8 bases separating them. Per the germline V gene, CDR1 is SGHDT and CDR2 is YYEEEE. The CDR3 extends over 11 amino acids. The CDR3 DNA reads TGTGCCAGCAGCGTTCAGGGCGAGCAGTACTTC. It yields the protein CASSVQGEQYF.

At least ten counts were recorded for this clonotype. The V gene is TRBV27, the J gene TRBJ2-7, with 9 bases aligning to TRBD2. After removal of 6 bases from V and 1 base from J, the junction contained 16 bases not matched to a gene. The CDR3 covers 18 residues. The germline CDR1 and CDR2 sequences are MNHEY and SMNVEV (reference sequence). CDR3 residues: CASRLSSSGGPLSYEQYF. The CDR3 nucleotides read TGTGCCAGCAGACTATCTTCGAGCGGGGGGCCGCTGTCCTACGAGCAGTACTTC.

V is TRBV25-1 and J is TRBJ2-7; no clear D gene. Trimming cost V 5 bases and J 2 bases, with 10 bases left between them. The germline V gene has CDR1 MGHDK and CDR2 SYGVNS. This CDR3 is 13 amino acids long. As DNA, the CDR3 is TGTGCCAGCAGTAATATTACGGCCTACGAGCAGTACTTC. Protein product: CASSNITAYEQYF.

This clonotype was detected many times. The chain uses TRBV7-9 and TRBJ2-5, with 7 bases lining up with TRBD1. Germline CDR1 and CDR2: SEHNR and FQNEAQ (reference sequence). This CDR3 is 15 amino acids long. V gave up 1 base and J gave up 4 bases; unmatched junction bases: 6. The CDR3 coding sequence is TGTGCCAGCAGCTTAGTGACAGGGACGGGAGAGACCCAGTACTTC. Translated, it gives CASSLVTGTGETQYF.

This clonotype was counted ten times or more. J is TRBJ1-5 and V is TRBV6-4, with D tentatively TRBD1 (5 bases). The germline gives CDR1 MRHNA, CDR2 SNTAGT. The CDR3 length is 16 residues. V gave up 4 bases and J gave up 5 bases, with 18 bases separating them. The DNA for the CDR3 is TGTGCCAGCAGTGGAACCAATGAGGTAGGGGATCAGCCCCAGCATTTT. It yields the protein CASSGTNEVGDQPQHF.

This clonotype was counted between two and nine times. The CDR3 protein is CASSLAGTGNYGYTF. For the CDR3, the DNA is TGTGCCAGCAGCTTGGCGGGGACAGGGAACTATGGCTACACCTTC. V usage is TRBV5-4 and J usage is TRBJ1-2; 9 bases match TRBD1. Trimming at V came to 0 bases and at J to 2 bases, leaving 2 bases not matched to a gene. CDR1 and CDR2 (germline): SGHNT, YYREEE (reference sequence). The length of the CDR3 is 15 residues. The complete variable domain, with remaining parts taken from reference TRBV5-4 and TRBJ1-2, reads ETGVTQSPTHLIKTRGQQVTLRCSSQSGHNTVSWYQQALGQGPQFIFQYYREEENGRGNFPPRFSGLQFPNYSSELNVNALELDDSALYLCASSLAGTGNYGYTFGSGTRLTVV.

This clonotype came up many times. V gene TRBV12-3 or TRBV12-4 combines with J gene TRBJ2-3; 8 bases line up with TRBD1. The CDR3 contains 15 residues. The J segment lost 6 bases and the V segment lost 5 bases, leaving 10 bases of the junction unmatched. The CDR3 DNA is TGTGCCAGCAGTCCTCAGCAGGGGGCAAGGGATACGCAGTATTTT. Protein: CASSPQQGARDTQYF.

V is TRBV14 and J is TRBJ1-1; the D gene is possibly TRBD1 (5 bases). The CDR3 totals 15 residues. Germline V CDR1 and CDR2: SGHDN, FVKESK. V dropped 4 bases and J dropped 3 bases, with 15 bases sitting between them. The CDR3 DNA sequence: TGTGCCAGCAGCCCTAGGTGGGGGTCGGACACTGAAGCTTTCTTT. The encoded protein is CASSPRWGSDTEAFF.

A few counts support this clonotype. The chain couples TRBV28 to TRBJ2-7, with 9 nucleotides matching TRBD1. The CDR3 is 15 residues long. V shed 6 bases and J 3 bases; nucleotides not matched to a gene: 9. Germline CDR1 is MDHEN and CDR2 is SYDVKM. The CDR3, as DNA: TGTGCCAGCAGAAAACAGGGGGCAAGGGACTACGAGCAGTACTTC. Amino acid sequence: CASRKQGARDYEQYF.

This clonotype was detected many times. The gene calls are TRBV24-1 and TRBJ2-5; 12 bases fit TRBD2. Unmatched junction bases numbered 4, after V lost 4 bases and J lost 2 bases. The CDR3 runs to 16 residues. CDR1 and CDR2 from the germline V gene are KGHDR and SFDVKD. In DNA form, the CDR3 reads TGTGCCACCAGTGACTCGACTAGCGGGGGTCAAGAGACCCAGTACTTC. This sequence encodes CATSDSTSGGQETQYF.

The chain recombines TRBV7-9 with TRBJ2-5; 9 bases map to TRBD2. Germline CDR1 SEHNR, CDR2 FQNEAQ (reference sequence). CDR3 length equals 15 residues. The V gene end was trimmed by 4 bases and the J gene end by 3 bases; junction bases not matched to a gene: 6. The CDR3 sequence: CASSSWRLAEETQYF. The CDR3 DNA reads TGTGCCAGCAGCTCCTGGAGACTAGCGGAAGAGACCCAGTACTTC.

At least ten counts were recorded for this clonotype. The chain is built from TRBV10-3 and TRBJ1-2; tentative D call: TRBD1 (6 bases). Germline V lookup: CDR1 ENHRY, CDR2 SYGVKD. The CDR3 runs 13 residues. The V end was cut by 6 bases, the J end by 7 bases, with 15 bases between. The CDR3 DNA reads as TGTGCCATCAGCCAGAGGGGGGAGGCTGGCTACACCTTC. This gives the protein CAISQRGEAGYTF.

This clonotype has ten or more counts. This chain joins TRBV6-2 or TRBV6-3 and TRBJ2-1; unclear D gene. V was cut by 2 bases and J by 8 bases, with 13 bases left in between. The CDR3 has 14 residues. The V gene's germline CDR1 is MNHEY and CDR2 SVGEGT. The CDR3 DNA reads as TGTGCCAGCAGTTACCTCCTGAATCACGATGAGCAGTTCTTC. It yields the protein CASSYLLNHDEQFF.

In its sample, this clonotype was seen many times. The chain carries TRBV15 and TRBJ2-1, with D possibly TRBD2 on 5 matching bases. This CDR3 is 12 amino acids long. Germline CDR1 reads LNHNV; CDR2 reads YYDKDF (reference sequence). Trimming stripped 3 bases from V and 12 bases from J, with 12 bases between. DNA of the CDR3: TGTGCCACCAGCAGGGTCGACTACTTGCAGTTCTTC. As protein: CATSRVDYLQFF.

This clonotype was counted many times. This chain connects TRBV7-9 to TRBJ2-5; TRBD2 is a possible D gene (5 bases). This CDR3 has 16 amino acids. Trimming removed 1 base from V and 2 bases from J, with 14 bases in between. Germline-derived CDR1 and CDR2 are SEHNR and FQNEAQ (reference sequence). The CDR3 protein is CASSLVRAVSQETQYF. CDR3 coding DNA: TGTGCCAGCAGCTTAGTGAGGGCAGTTTCTCAAGAGACCCAGTACTTC. The full variable domain, its missing parts supplied by reference TRBV7-9 and TRBJ2-5, is DTGVSQNPRHKITKRGQNVTFRCDPISEHNRLYWYRQTLGQGPEFLTYFQNEAQLEKSRLLSDRFSAERPKGSFSTLEIQRTEQGDSAMYLCASSLVRAVSQETQYFGPGTRLLVL.

The chain is built from TRBV6-2 or TRBV6-3 and TRBJ2-7; 10 bases fit TRBD2. V shed 8 bases and J 4 bases; nucleotides not matched to a gene: 11. The CDR3 is 15 residues long. Germline CDR1 reads MNHEY; CDR2 reads SVGEGT. CDR3 in amino acids: CASCHLAGAGYEQYF. The CDR3 bases are TGTGCCAGCTGTCACCTAGCGGGAGCTGGTTACGAGCAGTACTTC.

In its sample, this clonotype was seen many times. V is TRBV4-3 and J is TRBJ2-6; D is undetermined. The CDR3 totals 18 residues. Germline-derived CDR1 and CDR2 are LGHNA and YSLEER. Trimming removed 1 base at V and 0 bases at J, with 13 bases between. CDR3 in DNA: TGCGCCAGCAGCCAAGGGCCCGCGACGGACTCTGGGGCCAACGTCCTGACTTTC. Protein product: CASSQGPATDSGANVLTF.